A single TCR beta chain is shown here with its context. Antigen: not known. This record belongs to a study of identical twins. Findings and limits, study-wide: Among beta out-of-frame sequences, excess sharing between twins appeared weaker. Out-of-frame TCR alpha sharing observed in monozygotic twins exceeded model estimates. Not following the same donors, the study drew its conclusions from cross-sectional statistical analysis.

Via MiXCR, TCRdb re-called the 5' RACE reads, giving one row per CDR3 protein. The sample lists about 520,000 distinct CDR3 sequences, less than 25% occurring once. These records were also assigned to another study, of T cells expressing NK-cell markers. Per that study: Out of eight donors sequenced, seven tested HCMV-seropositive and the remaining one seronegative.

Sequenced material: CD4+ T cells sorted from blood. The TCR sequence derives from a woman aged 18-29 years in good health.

The CDR3 DNA follows: TGTGCCTGGAGTGGGGGGTTCGGTTACAATGAGCAGTTCTTC. It is translated as CAWSGGFGYNEQFF. The chain couples TRBV30 to TRBJ2-1; D might be TRBD1 or TRBD2, each matching 5 bases. The germline V gene encodes CDR1 GTSNPN and CDR2 SVGIG (reference sequence). The V end was cut by 1 base, the J end by 4 bases, with 11 bases between. This CDR3 has 14 amino acids.